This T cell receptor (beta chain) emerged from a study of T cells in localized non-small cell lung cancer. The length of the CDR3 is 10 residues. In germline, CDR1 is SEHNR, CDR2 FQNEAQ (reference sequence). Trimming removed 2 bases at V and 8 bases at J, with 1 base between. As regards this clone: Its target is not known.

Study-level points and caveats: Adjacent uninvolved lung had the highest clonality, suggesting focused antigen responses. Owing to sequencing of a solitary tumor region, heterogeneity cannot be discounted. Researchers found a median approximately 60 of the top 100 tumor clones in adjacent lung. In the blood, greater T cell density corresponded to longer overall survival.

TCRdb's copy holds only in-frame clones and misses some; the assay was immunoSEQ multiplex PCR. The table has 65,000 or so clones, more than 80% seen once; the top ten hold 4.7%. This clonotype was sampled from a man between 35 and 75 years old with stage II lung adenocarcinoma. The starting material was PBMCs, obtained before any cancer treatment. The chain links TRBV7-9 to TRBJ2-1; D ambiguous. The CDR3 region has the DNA TGTGCCAGCAGCTTATATGAGCAGTTCTTC. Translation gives CASSLYEQFF.